The 16 T cell receptor beta chains below all came from one sample that was sequenced in a study of shared T cell receptors in the human thymus. Libraries were prepared by immunoSEQ multiplex PCR; TCRdb keeps only in-frame clonotypes and omits some of them. The data contain 650,000 to 950,000 clones, around 85% of them singletons. These data are also associated with another study on human thymus T cells.

The specimen sequenced was thymocytes. Receptor source: a girl under three years old with a congenital heart defect.

This chain connects TRBV5-5 to TRBJ2-2; TRBD2 matches 8 bases. Germline V gives CDR1 SGHKS, CDR2 YYEKEE (reference sequence). After removal of 0 bases from V and 2 bases from J, the junction contained 3 bases not matched to a gene. CDR3 size: 16 residues. CDR3 residues: CASSLALAANTGELFF. CDR3 sequence (DNA): TGTGCCAGCAGCTTGGCACTAGCGGCAAACACCGGGGAGCTGTTTTTT.

CDR3 in amino acids: CASSSRGGASYNEQFF. DNA of the CDR3: TGTGCCAGCAGTTCGCGGGGGGGTGCATCCTACAATGAGCAGTTCTTC. V and J are TRBV28 and TRBJ2-1, with 9 bases matching TRBD2. The CDR3 sequence is 16 residues long. Germline values: CDR1 MDHEN, CDR2 SYDVKM. With V trimmed by 4 bases and J by 1 base, 5 bases remained unmatched.

The chain recombines TRBV6-5 with TRBJ1-5; D perhaps matches TRBD1 (6 bases). There are 16 residues in the CDR3. The germline V gene has CDR1 MNHEY and CDR2 SVGAGI. V was pared by 2 bases and J by 2 bases, with 13 bases between. The CDR3 sequence: CASSYRSAGGNQPQHF. In nucleotides, the CDR3 is TGTGCCAGCAGTTACCGGTCGGCAGGGGGCAATCAGCCCCAGCATTTT.

The genes are TRBV6-1 and TRBJ1-4; D gene ambiguous. From germline, CDR1 is MNHNS and CDR2 SASEGT. The CDR3 runs 14 residues. Trimming pared 3 bases from V and 13 bases from J, leaving 18 bases between. The CDR3 coding sequence is TGTGCCAGCAGTGATGGAGAGTTTTCTATAAGACTGTTTTTT. This translates into CASSDGEFSIRLFF.

CDR3 sequence: CASSGDRDGELFF. In DNA, the CDR3 is TGTGCCAGCAGTGGGGACAGGGACGGGGAGCTGTTTTTT. The chain carries TRBV6-1 and TRBJ2-2, with 9 bases fitting TRBD1. This CDR3 comprises 13 residues. Germline V gene lookup returns CDR1 MNHNS and CDR2 SASEGT. V lost 4 bases and J lost 7; bases outside the gene matches: 1.

The CDR3 DNA reads TGTGCCAGCAGCCAGGGGGCTATTCCGACCCGGCCGGCCGAGAGCTCCTATAATTCACCCCTCCACTTT. Translation: CASSQGAIPTRPAESSYNSPLHF. This sequence joins TRBV28 and TRBJ1-6; 8 bases fit TRBD1. Germline-derived CDR1 and CDR2 are MDHEN and SYDVKM. J lost 0 bases, V lost 6 bases, and 25 bases had no gene match. The CDR3 spans 23 residues.

Here the CDR3 DNA reads TGTGCCAGCAGTGAAATTCGCGGACGGGATAGCAATCAGCCCCAGCATTTT. It translates to CASSEIRGRDSNQPQHF. The rearrangement links TRBV6-1 to TRBJ1-5, with unresolved D. Deletions cut 2 bases from V and 0 bases from J, with 14 bases between. This CDR3 contains 17 residues. Germline CDR1 MNHNS, CDR2 SASEGT.

The chain carries TRBV6-5 and TRBJ1-2, with D possibly TRBD1 on 5 matching bases. The CDR3 totals 12 residues. Trimming took 7 bases from V and 4 from J, leaving 10 bases between them. Germline V CDR1 and CDR2: MNHEY, SVGAGI. Here the CDR3 DNA reads TGTGCCAGCAACGGGGGAGGCTATGGCTACACCTTC. It yields the protein CASNGGGYGYTF.

The chain carries TRBV7-9 and TRBJ1-1; tentative D call: TRBD1 (6 bases). V was clipped by 4 bases and J by 11 bases, with 11 bases between them. This CDR3 comprises 11 residues. Germline V gives CDR1 SEHNR, CDR2 FQNEAQ (reference sequence). This CDR3 is CASSSRGDAFF. The CDR3 region has the DNA TGTGCCAGCAGCTCCAGGGGCGACGCTTTCTTT.

This sequence joins TRBV7-2 and TRBJ1-5, with 7 positions matching TRBD1. Germline CDR1 and CDR2: SGHTA and FQGNSA. The CDR3 is 15 amino acids. The ends lost 1 base at V and 9 bases at J; junction bases unmatched: 9. The DNA for the CDR3 is TGTGCCAGCAGCTTAGGACAGGGTTGGGATCTGCCCCAGCATTTT. Its protein product is CASSLGQGWDLPQHF.

This chain joins TRBV7-2 and TRBJ1-1, with 7 bases identical to TRBD1. The V segment lost 5 bases and the J segment 0 bases; nucleotides outside the gene matches: 18. The CDR3 contains 19 residues. From germline, CDR1 is SGHTA and CDR2 FQGNSA. CDR3 coding DNA: TGTGCCAGCAGCGAGAGCCACAGGGGCGGTAGCCCTATGAACACTGAAGCTTTCTTT. Encoded protein: CASSESHRGGSPMNTEAFF.

This chain connects TRBV29-1 to TRBJ2-5; TRBD1 is a possible D gene (5 bases). Germline CDR1 and CDR2: SQVTM and ANQGSEA. Trimming stripped 6 bases from V and 1 base from J, with 21 bases between. The CDR3 is 16 residues long. CDR3 sequence (DNA): TGCAGCGTAGCCCTTCAGGGTGCCTACGCCCAAGAGACCCAGTACTTC. It is translated as CSVALQGAYAQETQYF.

This rearrangement joins TRBV5-1 to TRBJ2-3; possible D gene TRBD2, 6 bases. Trimming cost V 0 bases and J 8 bases, with 13 bases left between them. CDR1 is SGHRS, CDR2 YFSETQ, per germline. The length of the CDR3 is 14 residues. CDR3 nucleotides: TGCGCCAGCAGCTTGGGAGGTGAGGGAGGTACGCAGTATTTT. It encodes CASSLGGEGGTQYF.

This clone appeared a few times. CDR3 DNA: TGTGCCAGCAGTGCAGCCCAATTAACAGGGTCACCCCTCCACTTT. It codes for CASSAAQLTGSPLHF. This chain uses TRBV6-1 with TRBJ1-6; possibly TRBD1 for D (6 bases). CDR3 length: 15 amino acids. Between the trimmed V and J ends, which lost 4 bases and 10 bases, there was a span of 17 bases. In germline, CDR1 is MNHNS, CDR2 SASEGT.

The rearrangement uses TRBV10-3 and TRBJ1-2, with TRBD1 matching over 8 bases. Per germline, CDR1 ENHRY and CDR2 SYGVKD. V gave up 0 bases and J gave up 4 bases; unmatched junction bases: 13. This CDR3 comprises 18 residues. As DNA, the CDR3 is TGTGCCATCAGTGAGTCGAAGGGACAGGCGAAATTACGCTATGGCTACACCTTC. This sequence encodes CAISESKGQAKLRYGYTF.

This chain connects TRBV11-2 to TRBJ1-4; 7 bases are a match to TRBD1. CDR1 SGHAT and CDR2 FQNNGV come from the germline V gene. The CDR3 spans 14 residues. V was pared by 4 bases and J by 6 bases, with 5 bases of the junction left unmatched. CDR3 residues: CASSYRGGHEKLFF. In nucleotides, the CDR3 is TGTGCCAGCAGCTACAGGGGAGGACATGAAAAACTGTTTTTT.